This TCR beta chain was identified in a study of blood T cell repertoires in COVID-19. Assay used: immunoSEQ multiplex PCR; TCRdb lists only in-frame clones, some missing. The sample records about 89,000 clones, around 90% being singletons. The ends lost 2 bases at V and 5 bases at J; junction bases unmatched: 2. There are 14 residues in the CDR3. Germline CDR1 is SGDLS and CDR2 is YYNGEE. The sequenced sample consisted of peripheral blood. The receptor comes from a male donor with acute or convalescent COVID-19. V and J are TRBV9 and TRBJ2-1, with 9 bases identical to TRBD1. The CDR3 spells CASSVGTGHNEQFF. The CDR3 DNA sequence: TGTGCCAGCAGCGTCGGGACAGGGCACAATGAGCAGTTCTTC.